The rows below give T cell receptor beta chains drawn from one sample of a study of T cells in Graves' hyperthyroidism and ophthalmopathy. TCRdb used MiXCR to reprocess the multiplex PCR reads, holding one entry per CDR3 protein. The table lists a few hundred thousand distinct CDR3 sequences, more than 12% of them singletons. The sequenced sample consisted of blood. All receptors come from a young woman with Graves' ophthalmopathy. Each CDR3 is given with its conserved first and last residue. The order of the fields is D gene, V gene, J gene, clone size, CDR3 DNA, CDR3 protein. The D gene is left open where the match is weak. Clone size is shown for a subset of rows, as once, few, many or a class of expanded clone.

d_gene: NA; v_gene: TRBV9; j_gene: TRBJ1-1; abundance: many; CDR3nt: TGTGCCAGCAGCGTAGGGACTTTAGGGAACACTGAAGCTTTCTTT; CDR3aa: CASSVGTLGNTEAFF
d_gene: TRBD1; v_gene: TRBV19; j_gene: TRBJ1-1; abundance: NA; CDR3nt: TGTGCCAGTACCCTTCGAAGTTCTGGGACAGGGCCCATGAACACTGAAGCTTTCTTT; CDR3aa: CASTLRSSGTGPMNTEAFF
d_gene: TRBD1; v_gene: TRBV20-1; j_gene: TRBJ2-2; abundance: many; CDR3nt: TGCAGTGCCGCCGGTCAGGGGGCTCGCACCGGGGAGCTGTTTTTT; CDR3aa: CSAAGQGARTGELFF
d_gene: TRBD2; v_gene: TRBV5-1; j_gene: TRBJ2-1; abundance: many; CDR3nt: TGCGCCAGCTCGCTCCGGGGGGGGGCAGGTTATGAGCAGTTCTTC; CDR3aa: CASSLRGGAGYEQFF
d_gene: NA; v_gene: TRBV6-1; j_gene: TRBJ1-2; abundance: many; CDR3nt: TGTGCCAGCAGGACCGGGACGGCGTATGGCTACACCTTC; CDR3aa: CASRTGTAYGYTF
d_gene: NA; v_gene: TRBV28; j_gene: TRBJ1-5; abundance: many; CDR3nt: TGTGCCAGCAAAACTCCGGGACAGCCCCAGCATTTT; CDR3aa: CASKTPGQPQHF
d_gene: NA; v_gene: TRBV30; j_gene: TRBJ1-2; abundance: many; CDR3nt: TGTGCCTGGAAGGCAACACGCCAGATCTACACCTTC; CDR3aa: CAWKATRQIYTF
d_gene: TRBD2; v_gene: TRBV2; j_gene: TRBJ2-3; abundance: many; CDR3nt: TGTGCCAACCTAGCGGGGCGCACAGATACGCAGTATTTT; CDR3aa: CANLAGRTDTQYF
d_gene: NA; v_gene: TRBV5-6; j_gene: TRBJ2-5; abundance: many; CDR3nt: TGTGCCAGCAGCTTGGCGAGGGTTTCAGGAGAGACCCAGTACTTC; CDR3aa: CASSLARVSGETQYF
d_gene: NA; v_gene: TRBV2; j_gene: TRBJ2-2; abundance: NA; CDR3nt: TGTGCCAGCAGACAGAAAGCGAACACCGGGGAGCTGTTTTTT; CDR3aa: CASRQKANTGELFF
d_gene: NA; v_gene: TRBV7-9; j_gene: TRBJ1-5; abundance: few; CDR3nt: TGTGCCAGCAGCTACGACCAGGGAGGGCAGCCCCAGCATTTT; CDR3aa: CASSYDQGGQPQHF
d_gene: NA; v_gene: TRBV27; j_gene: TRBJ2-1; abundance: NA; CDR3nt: TGTGCCAGCAGTTTGGCGCGGCTCGGTGAGCAGTTCTTC; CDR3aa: CASSLARLGEQFF
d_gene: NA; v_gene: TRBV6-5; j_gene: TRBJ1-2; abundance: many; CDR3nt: TGTGCCAGCAGTTACGGGGCGGCGGAAGGCTCTGGCTACACCTTC; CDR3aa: CASSYGAAEGSGYTF
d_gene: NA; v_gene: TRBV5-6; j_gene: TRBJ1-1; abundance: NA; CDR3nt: TGTGCCAGCGGAATGGGGGGTAACACTGAAGCTTTCTTT; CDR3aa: CASGMGGNTEAFF
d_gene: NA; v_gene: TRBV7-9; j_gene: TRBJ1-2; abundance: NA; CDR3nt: TGTGCCAGCAGCTTTTGGACGGGTGGCTACACCTTC; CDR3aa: CASSFWTGGYTF
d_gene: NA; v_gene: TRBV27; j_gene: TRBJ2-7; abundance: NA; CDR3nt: TGTGCCAGCAGTCTCTCGGTTTCAGGCGGTACTGTGAACTACGAGCAGTACTTC; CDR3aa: CASSLSVSGGTVNYEQYF
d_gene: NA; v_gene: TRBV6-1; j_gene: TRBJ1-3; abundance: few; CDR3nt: TGTGCCAGCTATTTTGGGTCTGGAAACACCATATATTTT; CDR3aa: CASYFGSGNTIYF
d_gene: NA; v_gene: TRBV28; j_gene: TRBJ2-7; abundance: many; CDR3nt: TGTGCCAGCAGTTACCCGGGGTCCTACGAGCAGTACTTC; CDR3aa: CASSYPGSYEQYF
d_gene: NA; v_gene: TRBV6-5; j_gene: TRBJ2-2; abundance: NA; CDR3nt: TGTGCCAGCAGTTACGAGGGACAAGTCACCGGGGAGCTGTTTTTT; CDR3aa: CASSYEGQVTGELFF
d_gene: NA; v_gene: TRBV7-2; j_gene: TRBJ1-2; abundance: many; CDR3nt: TGTGCCAGCAGCGGTAGACAGGTCGCGTTTTATGGCTACACCTTC; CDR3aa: CASSGRQVAFYGYTF
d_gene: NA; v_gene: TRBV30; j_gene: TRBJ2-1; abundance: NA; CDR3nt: TGTGCCTGGAGTGTTCAGTTCGACAATGAGCAGTTCTTC; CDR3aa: CAWSVQFDNEQFF
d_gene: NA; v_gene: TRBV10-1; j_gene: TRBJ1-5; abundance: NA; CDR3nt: TGCGCCAGCAGTGCCCGTCAATCTACAGCAAGCCCTATCAAACAGCCCCAGCATTTT; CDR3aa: CASSARQSTASPIKQPQHF
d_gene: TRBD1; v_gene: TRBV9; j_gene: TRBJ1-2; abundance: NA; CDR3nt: TGTGCCAGCAGCACTCTAGTGGGGGGCCCCGGGACAGGAATAGGCTACACCTTC; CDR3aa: CASSTLVGGPGTGIGYTF
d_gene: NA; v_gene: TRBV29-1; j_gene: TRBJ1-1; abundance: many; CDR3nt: TGCAGCGTTGAAGATTCCCCCGGAACTGAAGCTTTCTTT; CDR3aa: CSVEDSPGTEAFF
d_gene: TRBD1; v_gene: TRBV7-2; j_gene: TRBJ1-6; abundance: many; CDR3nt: TGTGCCAGCAGCTCCTCGGACAGGGGGCGACCCCTCCACTTT; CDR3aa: CASSSSDRGRPLHF
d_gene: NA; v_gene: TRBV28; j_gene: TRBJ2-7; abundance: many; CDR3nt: TGTGCCAGCAGTTTAGGGGTGGAAGGAGGCCCCAGCTCCTACGAGCAGTACTTC; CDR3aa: CASSLGVEGGPSSYEQYF
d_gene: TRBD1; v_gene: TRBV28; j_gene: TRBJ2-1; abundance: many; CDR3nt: TGTGCCAGCAGTGCCCGGGACAGGGTATACAATGAGCAGTTCTTC; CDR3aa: CASSARDRVYNEQFF
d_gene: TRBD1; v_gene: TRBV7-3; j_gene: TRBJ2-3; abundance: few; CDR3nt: TGCGCCAGCAGCTTAGGCAAACAGGGGGCCGGCACAGATACGCAGTATTTT; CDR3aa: CASSLGKQGAGTDTQYF
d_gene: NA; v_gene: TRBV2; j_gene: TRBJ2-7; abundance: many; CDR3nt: TGTGCCAGCACTCGGAGCTCCTACGAGCAGTACTTC; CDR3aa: CASTRSSYEQYF
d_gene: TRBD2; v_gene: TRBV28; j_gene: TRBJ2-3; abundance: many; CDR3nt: TGTGCCAGCAGAACATCCGGACTAGACGGTACAGATACGCAGTATTTT; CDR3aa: CASRTSGLDGTDTQYF
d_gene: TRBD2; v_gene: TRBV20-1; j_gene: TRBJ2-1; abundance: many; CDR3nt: TGCAGTGCTAGGGATGCACCGGGACTAGGGGGTGAGCAGTTCTTC; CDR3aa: CSARDAPGLGGEQFF
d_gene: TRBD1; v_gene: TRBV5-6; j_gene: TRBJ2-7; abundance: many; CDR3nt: TGTGCCAGCAGCTTGGCTCGGACAGGGGACGAGCAGTACTTC; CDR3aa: CASSLARTGDEQYF
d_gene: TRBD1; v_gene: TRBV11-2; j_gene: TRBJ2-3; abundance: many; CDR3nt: TGTGCCAGCAGCTTAGAACAGGGGATTGGGCTCACAGATACGCAGTATTTT; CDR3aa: CASSLEQGIGLTDTQYF
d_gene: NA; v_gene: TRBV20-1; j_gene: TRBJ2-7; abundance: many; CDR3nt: TGCAGTGCTAGAAACAACGGACAGTTTCCCTACGAGCAGTACTTC; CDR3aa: CSARNNGQFPYEQYF
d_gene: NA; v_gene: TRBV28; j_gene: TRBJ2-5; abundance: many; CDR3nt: TGTGCCAGCAGGATTAATAACCGAGAGACCCAGTACTTC; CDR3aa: CASRINNRETQYF
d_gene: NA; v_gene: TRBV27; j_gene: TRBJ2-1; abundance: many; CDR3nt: TGTGCCAGCAGTTTAAGGGGTAGCGGAAACTACAATGAGCAGTTCTTC; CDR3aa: CASSLRGSGNYNEQFF
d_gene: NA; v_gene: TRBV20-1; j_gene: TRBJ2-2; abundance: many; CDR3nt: TGCAGTGCAGGGGCCAACACCGGGGAGCTGTTTTTT; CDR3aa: CSAGANTGELFF
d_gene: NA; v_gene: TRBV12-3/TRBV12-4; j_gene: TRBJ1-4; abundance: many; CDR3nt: TGTGCCAGCAGTTGGAAGGGCAATGAAAAACTGTTTTTT; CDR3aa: CASSWKGNEKLFF